This T cell receptor (beta chain) appears in the sequencing data of a study of identical twins. In its sample, this clonotype was seen many times. CDR1 is MGHRA and CDR2 is YSYEKL in the germline V gene. Between the trimmed V and J ends, which lost 0 bases and 12 bases, there was a span of 7 bases. This CDR3 has 11 residues. Each CDR3 protein gets one entry after TCRdb re-called the 5' RACE reads with MiXCR. The profile shows 300,000 or so distinct CDR3 sequences, roughly 8.6% of them singletons. These data were likewise used in another study, on yellow fever vaccine responses in identical twins.

The chain couples TRBV4-1 to TRBJ2-3; D remains unclear. The TCR was taken from a woman aged 18-29 years in good health. The sequenced material came from CD8+ T cells sorted from blood. CDR3 sequence: CASSQDSHQYF. The CDR3 nucleotides are TGCGCCAGCAGCCAAGATTCCCACCAGTATTTT.